Each of the 17 T cell receptor beta chains below was sequenced from the same sample in a study of tissue T cells after allogeneic stem cell transplantation. Sequencing used immunoSEQ multiplex PCR; TCRdb keeps in-frame clones, though not all of them. The sample has 1,000 or so clones; around 40% are singletons. The sequenced sample was stomach tissue, obtained at autopsy. Every receptor here comes from a female patient aged 35-70 years with steroid-refractory graft-versus-host disease after an allogeneic stem cell transplant. These T cells may partly come from the graft donor.

The chain couples TRBV4-1 to TRBJ1-2, with D perhaps matching TRBD1 (6 bases). The CDR3 covers 15 residues. Germline V gene data show CDR1 as MGHRA and CDR2 as YSYEKL. V shed 4 bases and J shed 1 base, with 13 bases lying between them. The CDR3 sequence is CASSRAGVFNYGYTF. The CDR3 region has the DNA TGCGCCAGCAGCCGTGCAGGGGTCTTTAACTATGGCTACACCTTC.

The chain combines TRBV7-9 with TRBJ2-7; 9 bases map to TRBD2. Unmatched junction bases numbered 8, after V lost 4 bases and J lost 7 bases. The CDR3 length is 14 residues. Germline V lookup: CDR1 SEHNR, CDR2 FQNEAQ (reference sequence). Here the CDR3 reads CASSYRGLAYEQYF. The CDR3 nucleotides read TGTGCCAGCAGCTACCGCGGACTAGCGTATGAGCAGTACTTC.

V gene TRBV19 combines with J gene TRBJ1-5, with D unclear. CDR3 length: 14 residues. Trimming cost V 4 bases and J 0 bases, with 7 bases left between them. The germline V gene encodes CDR1 LNHDA and CDR2 SQIVND (reference sequence). The CDR3 DNA reads TGTGCCAGTAGTAGGGTAGATAGCAATCAGCCCCAGCATTTT. This translates into CASSRVDSNQPQHF.

The chain links TRBV28 to TRBJ1-1; tentative D call: TRBD1 (5 bases). V dropped 4 bases and J dropped 10 bases, with 13 bases sitting between them. Germline assignment: CDR1 MDHEN and CDR2 SYDVKM. The CDR3 contains 12 residues. This CDR3 reads CASSSEGQGAFF. DNA of the CDR3: TGTGCCAGCAGTTCGGAGGGGCAAGGAGCTTTCTTT.

This chain links TRBV11-2 with TRBJ1-6; 8 positions match TRBD1. There are 17 residues in the CDR3. The V segment lost 4 bases and the J segment 1 base; nucleotides outside the gene matches: 6. Germline CDR1 SGHAT, CDR2 FQNNGV. The CDR3 protein is CASSYHRGRSYNSPLHF. For the CDR3, the DNA is TGTGCCAGCAGCTACCACAGGGGGAGATCCTATAATTCACCCCTCCACTTT.

By its share, this clone is medium-sized (0.01 to 0.1%). The gene calls are TRBV2 and TRBJ2-2; perhaps D is TRBD1 or TRBD2 (5 bases each). The ends were cut back, 2 bases at V and 3 bases at J, with 10 bases in the middle. Per the germline V gene, CDR1 is SNHLY and CDR2 is FYNNEI. The CDR3 sequence is 15 residues long. For the CDR3, the DNA is TGTGCCAGCAGTGAATCGGGACCCTACACCGGGGAGCTGTTTTTT. Translated, it gives CASSESGPYTGELFF.

The J gene is TRBJ1-4, the V gene TRBV11-2, with no clear D. The CDR3 spans 15 residues. Germline V gives CDR1 SGHAT, CDR2 FQNNGV. The germline V and J ends were trimmed by 1 base and 5 bases, with 11 bases remaining between them. The DNA for the CDR3 is TGTGCCAGCAGCTTAGGTTGGAGTGCGAATGAAAAACTGTTTTTT. Translating gives CASSLGWSANEKLFF.

The chain links TRBV6-5 to TRBJ1-6; unclear D gene. Germline assignment: CDR1 MNHEY and CDR2 SVGAGI. The CDR3 is 13 residues long. V shed 5 bases and J shed 11 bases, with 13 bases lying between them. The CDR3 DNA sequence: TGTGCCAGCAGTCCCTACCCTTGGACACCCCTCCACTTT. The encoded protein is CASSPYPWTPLHF.

The chain has TRBV5-1 and TRBJ2-1; a weak D match, TRBD2 (5 bases). CDR1 is SGHRS and CDR2 is YFSETQ in the germline V gene. V dropped 3 bases and J dropped 3 bases, with 7 bases sitting between them. This CDR3 is built from 13 residues. The CDR3 nucleotides read TGCGCCAGCAGCTACGGACTCTACAATGAGCAGTTCTTC. It is translated as CASSYGLYNEQFF.

J is TRBJ1-4 and V is TRBV7-9, with D uncertain. This CDR3 contains 12 residues. V was cut by 10 bases and J by 6 bases, with 12 bases left in between. Germline V lookup: CDR1 SEHNR, CDR2 FQNEAQ (reference sequence). The CDR3 here is CATARGDEKLFF. The CDR3 DNA sequence: TGTGCCACCGCGAGAGGCGATGAAAAACTGTTTTTT. The whole variable domain, remainder taken from reference TRBV7-9 and TRBJ1-4, is DTGVSQNPRHKITKRGQNVTFRCDPISEHNRLYWYRQTLGQGPEFLTYFQNEAQLEKSRLLSDRFSAERPKGSFSTLEIQRTEQGDSAMYLCATARGDEKLFFGSGTQLSVL.

This clone qualifies as medium-sized. The J gene is TRBJ2-5, the V gene TRBV3-1 (or the pseudogene TRBV3-2); possibly TRBD2 for D (6 bases). The CDR3 runs 14 residues. Between the trimmed V and J ends, which lost 3 bases and 1 base, there was a span of 9 bases. Per germline, CDR1 LGHDT and CDR2 YNNKEL (reference sequence). The CDR3 protein is CASSQRGGQETQYF. DNA of the CDR3: TGTGCCAGCAGCCAGAGGGGAGGCCAAGAGACCCAGTACTTC.

The V and J genes are TRBV5-4 and TRBJ2-7; possibly TRBD1 or TRBD2 for D (5 bases each). CDR3 length: 14 amino acids. The V gene lost 0 bases and the J gene lost 0 bases, with 7 bases spanning the gap. Germline V gene lookup returns CDR1 SGHNT and CDR2 YYREEE (reference sequence). The CDR3 spells CASSLAGSSYEQYF. CDR3 nucleotide sequence: TGTGCCAGCAGCTTGGCAGGGAGCTCCTACGAGCAGTACTTC.

The chain is built from TRBV5-1 and TRBJ1-1; TRBD1 aligns across 8 bases. J gave up 2 bases and V 3 bases, and 3 bases lay outside the gene matches. Germline V gives CDR1 SGHRS, CDR2 YFSETQ. The CDR3 contains 14 residues. CDR3 sequence (DNA): TGCGCCAGCAGCTCACAGGGGGATAACACTGAAGCTTTCTTT. Protein sequence: CASSSQGDNTEAFF.

The chain couples TRBV20-1 to TRBJ2-7, with D uncertain. Germline values: CDR1 DFQATT, CDR2 SNEGSKA (reference sequence). The CDR3 runs to 10 residues. Trimming stripped 5 bases from V and 3 bases from J, with 5 bases between. CDR3 in amino acids: CSAFHYEQYF. CDR3 coding DNA: TGCAGTGCTTTTCACTACGAGCAGTACTTC.

Judged by abundance, this clone is hyperexpanded. V usage is TRBV2 and J usage is TRBJ1-5; the D gene is possibly TRBD1 (5 bases). The CDR3 consists of 15 residues. From germline, CDR1 is SNHLY and CDR2 FYNNEI. With 2 bases removed from V and 2 bases from J, the gap between germline ends came to 10 bases. CDR3 nucleotide sequence: TGTGCCAGCAGTGAAAGGGGCGGGGGCAATCAGCCCCAGCATTTT. Translating gives CASSERGGGNQPQHF.

The chain is built from TRBV5-1 and TRBJ2-2; D is uncertain. Germline V lookup: CDR1 SGHRS, CDR2 YFSETQ. V was clipped by 0 bases and J by 0 bases, with 0 bases between them. This CDR3 is built from 13 residues. The CDR3 is CASSLANTGELFF. DNA for the CDR3: TGCGCCAGCAGCTTGGCGAACACCGGGGAGCTGTTTTTT. Full variable domain (rest looked up from reference TRBV5-1 and TRBJ2-2): KAGVTQTPRYLIKTRGQQVTLSCSPISGHRSVSWYQQTPGQGLQFLFEYFSETQRNKGNFPGRFSGRQFSNSRSEMNVSTLELGDSALYLCASSLANTGELFFGEGSRLTVL.

V and J are TRBV27 and TRBJ2-7; the D gene is possibly TRBD1 (5 bases). Trimming removed 2 bases at V and 8 bases at J, with 13 bases between. Germline assignment: CDR1 MNHEY and CDR2 SMNVEV (reference sequence). The CDR3 loop spans 13 amino acids. The CDR3 loop reads CASSLRSQGQQYF. The DNA for the CDR3 is TGTGCCAGCAGTTTAAGGTCCCAGGGCCAGCAGTACTTC.